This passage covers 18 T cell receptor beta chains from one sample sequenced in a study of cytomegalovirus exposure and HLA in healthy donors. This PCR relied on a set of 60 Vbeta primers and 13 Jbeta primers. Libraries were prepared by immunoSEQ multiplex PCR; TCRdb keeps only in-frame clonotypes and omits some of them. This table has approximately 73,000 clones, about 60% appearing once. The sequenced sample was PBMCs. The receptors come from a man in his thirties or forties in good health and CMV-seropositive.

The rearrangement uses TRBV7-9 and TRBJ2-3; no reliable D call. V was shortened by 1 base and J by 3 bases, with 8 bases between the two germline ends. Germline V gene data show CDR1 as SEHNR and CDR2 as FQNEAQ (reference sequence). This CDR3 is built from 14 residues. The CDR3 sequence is CASSLDISTDTQYF. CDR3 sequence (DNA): TGTGCCAGCAGCTTAGATATTAGTACAGATACGCAGTATTTT.

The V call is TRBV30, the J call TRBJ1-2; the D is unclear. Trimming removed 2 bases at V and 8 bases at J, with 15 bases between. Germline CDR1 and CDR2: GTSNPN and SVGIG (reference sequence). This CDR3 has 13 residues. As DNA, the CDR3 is TGTGCCTGGAGTCCACCGGGTCTTACAGGCTACACCTTC. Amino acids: CAWSPPGLTGYTF.

CDR3 amino acids: CASSHTDRDSYGYTF. CDR3 in DNA: TGCGCCAGCAGCCACACCGACCGGGACAGCTATGGCTACACCTTC. The V call is TRBV4-3, the J call TRBJ1-2; 7 bases line up with TRBD1. Germline CDR1 LGHNA, CDR2 YSLEER. The CDR3 totals 15 residues. V dropped 3 bases and J dropped 4; count of bases not matched to a gene: 8.

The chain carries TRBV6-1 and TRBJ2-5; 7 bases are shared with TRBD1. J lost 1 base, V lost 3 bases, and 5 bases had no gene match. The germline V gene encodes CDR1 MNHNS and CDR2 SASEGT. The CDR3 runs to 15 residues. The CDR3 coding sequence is TGTGCCAGCAGTGACCCCGGGACAGTCCAAGAGACCCAGTACTTC. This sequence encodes CASSDPGTVQETQYF.

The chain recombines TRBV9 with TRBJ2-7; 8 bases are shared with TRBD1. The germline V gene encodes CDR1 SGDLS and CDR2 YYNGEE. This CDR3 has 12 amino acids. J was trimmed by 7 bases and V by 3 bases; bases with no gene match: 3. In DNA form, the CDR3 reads TGTGCCAGCAGCGGACAGGGGCGGGAGCAGTACTTC. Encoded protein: CASSGQGREQYF. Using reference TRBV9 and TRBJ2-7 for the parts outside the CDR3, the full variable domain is DSGVTQTPKHLITATGQRVTLRCSPRSGDLSVYWYQQSLDQGLQFLIQYYNGEERAKGNILERFSAQQFPDLHSELNLSSLELGDSALYFCASSGQGREQYFGPGTRLTVT.

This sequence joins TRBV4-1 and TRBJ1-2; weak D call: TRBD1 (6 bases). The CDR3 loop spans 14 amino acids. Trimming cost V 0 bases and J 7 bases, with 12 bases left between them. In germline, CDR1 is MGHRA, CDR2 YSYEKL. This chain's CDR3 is CASSQDTGNLGYTF. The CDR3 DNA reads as TGCGCCAGCAGCCAAGATACAGGGAATCTTGGCTACACCTTC.

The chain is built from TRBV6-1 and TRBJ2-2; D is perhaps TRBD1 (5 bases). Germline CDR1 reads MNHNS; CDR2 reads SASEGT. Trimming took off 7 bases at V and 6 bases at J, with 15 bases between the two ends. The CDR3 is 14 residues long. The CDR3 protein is CASNNLMGPGELFF. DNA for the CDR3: TGTGCCAGCAACAACCTAATGGGGCCCGGGGAGCTGTTTTTT.

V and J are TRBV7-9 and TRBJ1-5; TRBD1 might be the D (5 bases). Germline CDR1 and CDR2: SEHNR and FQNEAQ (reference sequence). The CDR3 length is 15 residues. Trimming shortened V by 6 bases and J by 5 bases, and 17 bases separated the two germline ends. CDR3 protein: CASSPGGVSDQPQHF. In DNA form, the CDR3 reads TGTGCCAGCAGTCCGGGGGGGGTATCTGATCAGCCCCAGCATTTT.

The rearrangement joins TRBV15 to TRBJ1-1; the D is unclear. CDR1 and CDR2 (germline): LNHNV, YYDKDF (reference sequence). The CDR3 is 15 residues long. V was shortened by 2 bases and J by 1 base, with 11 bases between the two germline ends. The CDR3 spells CATSRKIGGNTEAFF. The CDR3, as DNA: TGTGCCACCAGCAGAAAAATCGGCGGGAACACTGAAGCTTTCTTT.

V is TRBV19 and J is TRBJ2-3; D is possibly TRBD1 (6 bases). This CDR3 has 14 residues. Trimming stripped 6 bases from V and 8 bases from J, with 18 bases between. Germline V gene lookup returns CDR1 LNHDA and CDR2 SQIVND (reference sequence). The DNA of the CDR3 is TGTGCCAGTAGACGAAGCAGGGGCGAGGGTACGCAGTATTTT. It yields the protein CASRRSRGEGTQYF.

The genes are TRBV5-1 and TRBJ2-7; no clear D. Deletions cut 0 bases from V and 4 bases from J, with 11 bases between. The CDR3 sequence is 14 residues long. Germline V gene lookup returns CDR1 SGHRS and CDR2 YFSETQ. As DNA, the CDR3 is TGCGCCAGCAGCTTGGACAGCCTGGCGTACGAGCAGTACTTC. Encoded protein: CASSLDSLAYEQYF.

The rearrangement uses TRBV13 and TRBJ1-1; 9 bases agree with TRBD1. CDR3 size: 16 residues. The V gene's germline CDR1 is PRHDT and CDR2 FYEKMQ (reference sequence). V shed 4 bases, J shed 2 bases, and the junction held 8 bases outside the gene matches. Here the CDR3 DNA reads TGTGCCAGCAGCTCCTTCTTCACAGGGGGCAACACTGAAGCTTTCTTT. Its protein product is CASSSFFTGGNTEAFF.

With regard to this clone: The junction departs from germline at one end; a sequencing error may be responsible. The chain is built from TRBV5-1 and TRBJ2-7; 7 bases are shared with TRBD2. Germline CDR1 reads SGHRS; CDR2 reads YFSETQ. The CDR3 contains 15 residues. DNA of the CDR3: TGCGCCAGCAGCTGGGAGGGAAACTTCTCCGACGAGCAGTACTTC. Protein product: CASSWEGNFSDEQYF. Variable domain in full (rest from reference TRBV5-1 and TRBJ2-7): KAGVTQTPRYLIKTRGQQVTLSCSPISGHRSVSWYQQTPGQGLQFLFEYFSETQRNKGNFPGRFSGRQFSNSRSEMNVSTLELGDSALYLCASSWEGNFSDEQYFGPGTRLTVT.

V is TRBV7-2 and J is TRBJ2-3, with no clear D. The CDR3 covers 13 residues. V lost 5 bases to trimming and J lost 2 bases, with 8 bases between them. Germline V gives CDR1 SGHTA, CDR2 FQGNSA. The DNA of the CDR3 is TGTGCCAGCAGCCCATACACCACAGATACGCAGTATTTT. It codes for CASSPYTTDTQYF.

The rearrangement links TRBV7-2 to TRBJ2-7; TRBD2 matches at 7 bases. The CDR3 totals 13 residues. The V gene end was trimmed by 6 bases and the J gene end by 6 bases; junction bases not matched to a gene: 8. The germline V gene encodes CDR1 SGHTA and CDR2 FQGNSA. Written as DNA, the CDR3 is TGTGCCAGCAGGGGGACTTCTAGCGGCGAGCAGTACTTC. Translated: CASRGTSSGEQYF.

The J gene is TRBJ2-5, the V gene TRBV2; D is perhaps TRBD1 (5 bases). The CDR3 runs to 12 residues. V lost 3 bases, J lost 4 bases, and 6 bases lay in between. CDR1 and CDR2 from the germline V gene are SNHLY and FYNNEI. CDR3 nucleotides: TGTGCCAGCAGTGACAGGGCAGAGACCCAGTACTTC. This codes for CASSDRAETQYF.

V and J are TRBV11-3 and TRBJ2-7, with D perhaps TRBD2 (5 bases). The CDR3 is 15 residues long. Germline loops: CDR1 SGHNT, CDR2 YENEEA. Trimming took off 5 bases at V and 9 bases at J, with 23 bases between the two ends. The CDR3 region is CASSPRAKEALGQYF. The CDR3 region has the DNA TGTGCCAGCAGCCCGAGGGCAAAGGAGGCCCTGGGGCAGTACTTC.

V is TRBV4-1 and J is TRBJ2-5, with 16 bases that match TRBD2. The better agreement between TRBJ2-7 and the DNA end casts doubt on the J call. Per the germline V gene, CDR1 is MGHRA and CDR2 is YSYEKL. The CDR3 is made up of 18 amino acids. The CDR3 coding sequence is TGCGCCAGCAGCCCCCAGGGACTAGCGGGAGGGCCTTCCTACGAGCAGTACTTC. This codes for CASSPQGLAGGPSYEQYF.